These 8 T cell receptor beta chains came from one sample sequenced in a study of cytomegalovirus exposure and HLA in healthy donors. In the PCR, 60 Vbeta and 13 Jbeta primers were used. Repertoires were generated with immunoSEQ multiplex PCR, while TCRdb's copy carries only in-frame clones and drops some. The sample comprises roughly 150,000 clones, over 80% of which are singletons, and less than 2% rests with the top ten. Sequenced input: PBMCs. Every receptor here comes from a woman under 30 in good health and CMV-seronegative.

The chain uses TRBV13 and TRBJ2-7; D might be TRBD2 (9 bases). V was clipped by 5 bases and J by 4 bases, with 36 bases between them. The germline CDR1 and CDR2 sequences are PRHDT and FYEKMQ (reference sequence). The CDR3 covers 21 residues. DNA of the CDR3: TGTGCCAGCAGCGCCTCCATGGTCCGGACAGGGACGACTAGCGGATATTACGAGCAGTACTTC. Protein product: CASSASMVRTGTTSGYYEQYF.

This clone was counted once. The CDR3 nucleotides are TGTGCCTGGAGTGTTATAGGGGGCTATGGCTACACCTTC. This gives the protein CAWSVIGGYGYTF. The V call is TRBV30, the J call TRBJ1-2; tentatively, D is TRBD1 (6 bases). CDR3 length: 13 amino acids. CDR1 GTSNPN and CDR2 SVGIG come from the germline V gene (reference sequence). Trimming pared 0 bases from V and 4 bases from J, leaving 9 bases between. The complete variable domain, with remaining parts taken from reference TRBV30 and TRBJ1-2, reads SQTIHQWPATLVQPVGSPLSLECTVEGTSNPNLYWYRQAAGRGLQLLFYSVGIGQISSEVPQNLSASRPQDRQFILSSKKLLLSDSGFYLCAWSVIGGYGYTFGSGTRLTVV.

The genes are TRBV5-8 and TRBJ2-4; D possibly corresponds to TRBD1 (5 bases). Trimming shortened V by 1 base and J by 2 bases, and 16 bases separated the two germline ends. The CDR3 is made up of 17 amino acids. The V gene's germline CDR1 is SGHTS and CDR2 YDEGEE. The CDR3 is CASSLMLAGRSKNIQYF. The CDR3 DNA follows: TGTGCCAGCAGCTTGATGTTGGCAGGGCGATCCAAAAACATTCAGTACTTC.

The CDR3 nucleotides read TGTGCCAGCAGCTTATCCGGGACAGGGGGCGGTCAGCCCCAGCATTTT. It yields the protein CASSLSGTGGGQPQHF. The V and J genes are TRBV7-9 and TRBJ1-5; TRBD1 aligns across 12 bases. Trimming cost V 2 bases and J 6 bases; bases outside gene matches: 5. The CDR3 loop spans 16 amino acids. Germline V gene lookup returns CDR1 SEHNR and CDR2 FQNEAQ (reference sequence).

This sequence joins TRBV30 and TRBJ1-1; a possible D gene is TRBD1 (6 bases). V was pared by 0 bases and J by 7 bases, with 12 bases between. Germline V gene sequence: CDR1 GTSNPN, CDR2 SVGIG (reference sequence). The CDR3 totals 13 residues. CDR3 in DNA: TGTGCCTGGAGTGTACCGGACAGATTTGAAGCTTTCTTT. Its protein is CAWSVPDRFEAFF.

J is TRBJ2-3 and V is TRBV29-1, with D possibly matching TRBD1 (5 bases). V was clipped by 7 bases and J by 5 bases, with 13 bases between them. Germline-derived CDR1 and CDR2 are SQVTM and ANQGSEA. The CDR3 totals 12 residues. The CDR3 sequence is CSGGRVGDTQYF. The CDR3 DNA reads TGCAGCGGGGGCAGGGTGGGAGATACGCAGTATTTT.

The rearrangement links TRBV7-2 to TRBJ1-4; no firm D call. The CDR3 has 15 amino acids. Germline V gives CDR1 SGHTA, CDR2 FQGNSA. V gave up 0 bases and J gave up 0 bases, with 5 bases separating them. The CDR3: CASSLASPTNEKLFF. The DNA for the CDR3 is TGTGCCAGCAGCTTAGCTTCTCCAACTAATGAAAAACTGTTTTTT.

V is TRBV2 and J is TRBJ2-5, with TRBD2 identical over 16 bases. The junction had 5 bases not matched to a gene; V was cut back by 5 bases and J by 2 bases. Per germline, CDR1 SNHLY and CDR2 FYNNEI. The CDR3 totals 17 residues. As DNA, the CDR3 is TGTGCCAGCAGTACGGGACTAGCGGGGGGGGTTCAAGAGACCCAGTACTTC. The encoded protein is CASSTGLAGGVQETQYF.